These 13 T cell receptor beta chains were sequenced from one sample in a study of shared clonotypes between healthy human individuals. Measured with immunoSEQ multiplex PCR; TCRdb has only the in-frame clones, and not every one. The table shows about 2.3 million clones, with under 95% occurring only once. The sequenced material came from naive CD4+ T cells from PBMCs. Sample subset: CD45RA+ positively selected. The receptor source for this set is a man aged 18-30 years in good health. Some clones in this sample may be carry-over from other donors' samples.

The CDR3 sequence: CASSYSKFLTGELFF. The DNA for the CDR3 is TGTGCCAGCAGTTACTCGAAGTTTCTAACCGGGGAGCTGTTTTTT. J is TRBJ2-2 and V is TRBV6-5; D gene uncertain. V dropped 0 bases and J dropped 5 bases, with 10 bases sitting between them. CDR1 and CDR2 (germline): MNHEY, SVGAGI. The CDR3 covers 15 residues.

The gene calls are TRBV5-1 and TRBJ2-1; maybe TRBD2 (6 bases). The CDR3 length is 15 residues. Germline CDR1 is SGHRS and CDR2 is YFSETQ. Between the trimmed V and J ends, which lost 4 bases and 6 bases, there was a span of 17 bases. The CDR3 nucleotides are TGCGCCAGCAGCCGGGGGATAACCGGGGGCAATGAGCAGTTCTTC. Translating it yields CASSRGITGGNEQFF.

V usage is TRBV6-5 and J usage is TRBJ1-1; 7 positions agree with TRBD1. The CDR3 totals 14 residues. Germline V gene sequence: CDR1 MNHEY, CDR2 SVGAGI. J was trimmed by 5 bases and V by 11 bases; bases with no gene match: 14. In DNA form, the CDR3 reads TGTGCCGCGGCCGAAGGGGGCGCTGGGACTGAAGCTTTCTTT. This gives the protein CAAAEGGAGTEAFF.

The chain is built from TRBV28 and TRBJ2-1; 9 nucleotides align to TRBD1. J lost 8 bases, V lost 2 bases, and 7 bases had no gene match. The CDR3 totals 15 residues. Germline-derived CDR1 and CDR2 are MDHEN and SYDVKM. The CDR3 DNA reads TGTGCCAGCAGTTTAAGGACAGGGGCTGGCGATGAGCAGTTCTTC. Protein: CASSLRTGAGDEQFF.

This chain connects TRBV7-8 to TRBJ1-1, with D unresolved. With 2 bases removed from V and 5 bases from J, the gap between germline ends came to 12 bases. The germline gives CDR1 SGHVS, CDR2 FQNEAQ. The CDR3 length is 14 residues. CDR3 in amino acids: CASSLKGLGTEAFF. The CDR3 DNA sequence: TGTGCCAGCAGCTTAAAGGGCCTGGGGACTGAAGCTTTCTTT. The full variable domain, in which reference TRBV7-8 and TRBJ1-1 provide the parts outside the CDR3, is GAGVSQSPRYKVAKRGQDVALRCDPISGHVSLFWYQQALGQGPEFLTYFQNEAQLDKSGLPSDRFFAERPEGSVSTLKIQRTQQEDSAVYLCASSLKGLGTEAFFGQGTRLTVV.

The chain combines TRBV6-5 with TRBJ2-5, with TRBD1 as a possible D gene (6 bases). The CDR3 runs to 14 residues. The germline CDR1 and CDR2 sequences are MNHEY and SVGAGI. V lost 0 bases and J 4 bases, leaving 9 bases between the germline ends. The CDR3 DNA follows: TGTGCCAGCAGTTACTCGTGGGGGCGAGAGACCCAGTACTTC. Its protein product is CASSYSWGRETQYF.

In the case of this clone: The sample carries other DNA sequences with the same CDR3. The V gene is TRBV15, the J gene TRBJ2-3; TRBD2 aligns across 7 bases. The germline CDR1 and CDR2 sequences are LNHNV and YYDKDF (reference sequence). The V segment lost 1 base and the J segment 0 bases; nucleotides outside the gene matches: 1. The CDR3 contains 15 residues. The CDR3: CATSRGLASTDTQYF. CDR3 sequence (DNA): TGTGCCACCAGCAGAGGACTAGCTAGCACAGATACGCAGTATTTT.

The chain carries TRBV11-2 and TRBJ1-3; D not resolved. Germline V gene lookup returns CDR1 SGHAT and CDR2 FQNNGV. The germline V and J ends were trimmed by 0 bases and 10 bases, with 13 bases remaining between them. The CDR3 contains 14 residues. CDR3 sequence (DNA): TGTGCCAGCAGCTTAGATCTAAATCGTCGGACCATATATTTT. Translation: CASSLDLNRRTIYF. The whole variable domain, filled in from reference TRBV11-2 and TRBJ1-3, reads EAGVAQSPRYKIIEKRQSVAFWCNPISGHATLYWYQQILGQGPKLLIQFQNNGVVDDSQLPKDRFSAERLKGVDSTLKIQPAKLEDSAVYLCASSLDLNRRTIYFGEGSWLTVV.

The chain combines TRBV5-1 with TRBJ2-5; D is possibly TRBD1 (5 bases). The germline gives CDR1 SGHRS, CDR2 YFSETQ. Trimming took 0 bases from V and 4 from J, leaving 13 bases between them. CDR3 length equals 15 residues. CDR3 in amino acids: CASSLAAQGGETQYF. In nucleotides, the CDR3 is TGCGCCAGCAGCTTGGCCGCGCAGGGCGGAGAGACCCAGTACTTC.

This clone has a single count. The CDR3 is CASSELGERAEAFF. CDR3 nucleotide sequence: TGTGCCAGCAGTGAACTGGGGGAAAGGGCTGAAGCTTTCTTT. This chain joins TRBV25-1 and TRBJ1-1; D perhaps matches TRBD1 (5 bases). V lost 2 bases, J lost 6 bases, and 13 bases lay in between. CDR1 and CDR2 (germline): MGHDK, SYGVNS. The CDR3 covers 14 residues.

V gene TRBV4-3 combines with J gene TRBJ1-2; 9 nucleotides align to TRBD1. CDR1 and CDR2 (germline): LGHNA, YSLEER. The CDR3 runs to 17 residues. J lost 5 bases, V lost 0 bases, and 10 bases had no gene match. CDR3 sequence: CASSQESEDRGPYGYTF. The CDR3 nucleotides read TGCGCCAGCAGCCAAGAAAGTGAGGACAGGGGACCTTATGGCTACACCTTC.

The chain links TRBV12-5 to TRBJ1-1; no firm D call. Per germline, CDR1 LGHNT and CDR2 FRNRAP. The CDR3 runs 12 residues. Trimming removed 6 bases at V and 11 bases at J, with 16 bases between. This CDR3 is CASGADGPRAFF. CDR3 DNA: TGTGCTAGTGGCGCCGACGGTCCACGGGCTTTCTTT.

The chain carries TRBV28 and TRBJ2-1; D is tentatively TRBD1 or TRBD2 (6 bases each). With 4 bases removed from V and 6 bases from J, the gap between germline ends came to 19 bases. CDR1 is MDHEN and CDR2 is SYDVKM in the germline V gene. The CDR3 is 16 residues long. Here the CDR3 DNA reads TGTGCCAGCAGTTCCCCAACCGCGGGACAAGCCAATGAGCAGTTCTTC. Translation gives CASSSPTAGQANEQFF.